Shown below are 10 T cell receptor beta chains from a single sample sequenced in a study of shared clonotypes between healthy human individuals (dated by TCRdb to 2020 to 2021). To prepare the library, the immunoSEQ multiplex PCR assay was applied. The source is immuneACCESS, and TCRdb retained only in-frame sequences with V and J called. Part of the clones is not carried over; for the studies checked, unresolved V genes explain less than half of this, and the remainder is unexplained. A total of approximately 980,000 clones appear in this sample, approximately 80% of them only once. About 1.5% of the sample rests with the top ten. The sample consisted of memory CD4+ T cells sorted from blood. Interpreted using the paper, the cell subset or site label stands for: CD45RA-negative fraction. The receptors shown here come from a man between 18 and 35 years old in good health.

V is TRBV28 and J is TRBJ1-3, with D possibly TRBD1 on 5 matching bases. Germline assignment: CDR1 MDHEN and CDR2 SYDVKM. CDR3 length equals 15 residues. Trimming cost V 8 bases and J 7 bases, with 21 bases left between them. CDR3 loop: CASGARGGGGNTIYF. The DNA for the CDR3 is TGTGCCAGCGGAGCCCGCGGGGGAGGAGGGAACACCATATATTTT.

The chain carries TRBV2 and TRBJ1-2; 8 bases are a match to TRBD1. This CDR3 is 13 amino acids long. V lost 8 bases and J lost 2; bases outside the gene matches: 4. From germline, CDR1 is SNHLY and CDR2 FYNNEI. CDR3: CASEGQANYGYTF. The CDR3 nucleotides read TGTGCCAGCGAGGGACAGGCAAACTATGGCTACACCTTC.

CDR3 in amino acids: CASSLAGGQGREQYF. In DNA, the CDR3 is TGCGCCAGCAGCTTGGCGGGCGGCCAGGGGCGCGAGCAGTACTTC. The chain has TRBV5-1 and TRBJ2-7; D may be TRBD1 (6 bases). The germline V and J ends were trimmed by 0 bases and 6 bases, with 16 bases remaining between them. CDR3 size: 15 residues. Germline loops: CDR1 SGHRS, CDR2 YFSETQ.

V gene TRBV6-1 combines with J gene TRBJ1-5; a possible D gene is TRBD1 (5 bases). The CDR3 runs to 14 residues. From germline, CDR1 is MNHNS and CDR2 SASEGT. Trimming pared 2 bases from V and 6 bases from J, leaving 11 bases between. The CDR3 spells CASSELGTGQPQHF. The CDR3 bases are TGTGCCAGCAGTGAACTGGGGACGGGTCAGCCCCAGCATTTT.

Comments on this clone: The sample holds other DNA sequences that translate to the same CDR3. The chain has TRBV4-1 and TRBJ2-5, with D hard to call. Per germline, CDR1 MGHRA and CDR2 YSYEKL. This CDR3 region has 13 residues. The germline V and J ends were trimmed by 1 base and 1 base, with 4 bases remaining between them. DNA of the CDR3: TGCGCCAGCAGCCAAGGAATCCAAGAGACCCAGTACTTC. Encoded protein: CASSQGIQETQYF.

The CDR3 DNA is TGCGCCAGCAGCGAGGGACAGGGGACAGATACGCAGTATTTT. Translating it yields CASSEGQGTDTQYF. The chain recombines TRBV5-1 with TRBJ2-3; 10 positions agree with TRBD1. The ends lost 4 bases at V and 3 bases at J; junction bases unmatched: 2. The CDR3 sequence is 14 residues long. CDR1 SGHRS and CDR2 YFSETQ come from the germline V gene.

The chain recombines TRBV4-2 with TRBJ2-3; D is possibly TRBD2 (6 bases). V lost 0 bases to trimming and J lost 2 bases, with 12 bases between them. Per the germline V gene, CDR1 is LGHNA and CDR2 is YNFKEQ. The CDR3 has 16 residues. The CDR3 DNA follows: TGTGCCAGCAGCCAAGAAGGAGGGCTAGCCACAGATACGCAGTATTTT. Its protein is CASSQEGGLATDTQYF.

The chain links TRBV7-2 to TRBJ2-3; D gene ambiguous. Trimming left V 1 base short and J 2 bases short, with 7 bases between. The germline CDR1 and CDR2 sequences are SGHTA and FQGNSA. The CDR3 totals 14 residues. CDR3 amino acids: CASSLEKNTDTQYF. In DNA form, the CDR3 reads TGTGCCAGCAGCTTAGAGAAAAACACAGATACGCAGTATTTT.

This clone was observed once. Other DNA variants within this sample encode the same CDR3. The V and J genes are TRBV5-4 and TRBJ2-2; perhaps TRBD2 as D (6 bases). The CDR3 is 15 amino acids. V was clipped by 0 bases and J by 2 bases, with 8 bases between them. In germline, CDR1 is SGHNT, CDR2 YYREEE (reference sequence). The CDR3 loop is CASSLEGLNTGELFF. The CDR3 region has the DNA TGTGCCAGCAGCTTGGAAGGACTAAACACCGGGGAGCTGTTTTTT.

DNA of the CDR3: TGTGCCAGCAGCTTAAGAGGGTCCAAAAACATTCAGTACTTC. The encoded protein is CASSLRGSKNIQYF. The J gene is TRBJ2-4, the V gene TRBV7-2; tentative D call: TRBD2 (5 bases). The germline V gene encodes CDR1 SGHTA and CDR2 FQGNSA. This CDR3 spans 14 amino acids. V was pared by 2 bases and J by 2 bases, with 7 bases between.